The subject of this entry is one TCR beta chain. The germline gives CDR1 SGHVS, CDR2 FNYEAQ. Trimming removed 5 bases at V and 2 bases at J, with 8 bases between. The CDR3 totals 13 residues. The data are from a study of control samples from healthy donors and cancer patients. Assay: immunoSEQ multiplex PCR; the TCRdb copy retains only in-frame clones and omits some. The top ten clones hold around 1.8% of a sample with 100,000 to 150,000 clones, over 75% of them seen once. Material for sequencing was blood. This chain links TRBV7-6 with TRBJ2-3; D remains ambiguous. This receptor was obtained from a man younger than 30 in good health. The CDR3 loop reads CASSRRATDTQYF. The CDR3 DNA reads as TGTGCCAGCAGCCGCAGAGCCACAGATACGCAGTATTTT.